What follows describes a single TCR beta chain. Antigen: not known. As to treatment: approximately 11-day PBMC culture with coronavirus spike peptide pools or control peptides (ViraFEST assay). ViraFEST expanded antigen-specific T cells with peptide pools, then sequenced TCRs. Germline CDR1 reads SGHTA; CDR2 reads FQGNSA. The CDR3 totals 14 residues. V lost 3 bases to trimming and J lost 6 bases, with 15 bases between them. The data were taken from a study of vaccination and CD4 T cells after COVID-19. The Oncomine TCR Beta short-read assay generated sequence data from the DNA of cultured CD4+ T cells. One entry per CDR3 protein results from TCRdb running MiXCR on the PCR reads. The sample holds about 15,000 distinct CDR3 sequences, 61% seen once.

The specimen was CD4+ T cells from blood, cultured in vitro. The chain is built from TRBV7-2 and TRBJ2-7, with a weak D call TRBD1 (5 bases). The sequence came from a human donor who had recovered from COVID-19. The CDR3 sequence is CASSFSDSRGEQYF. The CDR3 DNA reads TGTGCCAGCAGCTTCTCCGACAGCCGAGGCGAGCAGTACTTC.